The entry below describes one T cell receptor (beta chain). This PCR relied on a set of 60 Vbeta primers and 13 Jbeta primers. Repertoires were generated with immunoSEQ multiplex PCR, while TCRdb's copy carries only in-frame clones and drops some. The sample carries 90,000 to 100,000 clones, roughly 76% recorded once. This sample was included in a study of cytomegalovirus exposure and HLA in healthy donors. Per germline, CDR1 SGDLS and CDR2 YYNGEE. This CDR3 comprises 14 residues. Donors sampled were nominally healthy, though unrecorded immune exposures were likely. V and J are TRBV9 and TRBJ2-5; TRBD2 matches 9 bases. The J call may be in error: the DNA end matches TRBJ2-7 better. This sequence originates from a man aged 40-50 years in good health and CMV-seronegative. The sample taken for sequencing was PBMCs. The CDR3 nucleotides read TGTGCCAGCAAGAGGACTAGCGAGGACTACGAGCAGTACTTC. It encodes CASKRTSEDYEQYF.